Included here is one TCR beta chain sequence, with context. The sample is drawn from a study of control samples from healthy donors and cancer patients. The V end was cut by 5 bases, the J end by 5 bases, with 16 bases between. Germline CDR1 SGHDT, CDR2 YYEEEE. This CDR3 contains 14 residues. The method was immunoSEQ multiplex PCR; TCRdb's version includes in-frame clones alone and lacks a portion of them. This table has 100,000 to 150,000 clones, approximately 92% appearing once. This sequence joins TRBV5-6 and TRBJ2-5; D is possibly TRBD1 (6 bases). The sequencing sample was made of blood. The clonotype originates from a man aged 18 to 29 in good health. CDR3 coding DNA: TGTGCCAGCAGTTCCACAGGGCGGGCGGAGACCCAGTACTTC. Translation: CASSSTGRAETQYF.